Described below is a single T cell receptor beta chain sequence and its context. The antigen it recognizes is unknown. Qualities for individual bases were not recorded, and no much larger clone is one base off. Synthetic TCR analog templates were spiked into each PCR to estimate absolute template abundance from read counts. TCRbeta CDR3 regions were amplified from genomic DNA with bias-controlled V and J gene primers using the immunoSEQ assay. Sequencing of rearranged TCRbeta segments was done at approximately 20X coverage. Processing in the source paper ran as follows. Sequencing errors were corrected by clustering, and CDR3s were annotated against IMGT so that V, D and J genes could be assigned. Downstream analyses used only productive TCRbeta rearrangements, leaving out any out-of-frame or stop-codon sequences. To compute clonality, Shannon entropy was normalized by the log of the number of unique productive sequences and then subtracted from one. Clones differing between time points or between blood and tumor were identified by Fisher's exact test with Benjamini-Hochberg correction at adjusted p below 0.01. This immuneACCESS table, as held by TCRdb, lists in-frame sequences with V and J called but not all clones. Of the missing ones, under half trace to an unresolved V gene in checked studies; the others have no known cause. Clone size and V and J calls were adopted from that table, with D and trimming inferred from the DNA. Here the sample has just under 45,000 clones; 70% to 90% occur a single time. Approximately 14% of the sample is in the top ten clones.

This entry is derived from a study of PD-L1 blockade in urothelial cancer (dated by TCRdb to the late 2010s). About the investigation overall: Therapy was started around 2014 for all patients, and atezolizumab 1,200 mg was administered intravenously every 3 weeks. About 90% of the roughly 29 patients were males with bladder-origin urothelial cancer, and about two thirds of the roughly 30 reported a prior smoking history. An ECOG performance status of 0 or 1 was recorded for the patients, and 0 to 3 prior chemotherapy regimens had been received by the patients. Blood samples were analyzed at 3 weeks after treatment start (second dose) and at 6 weeks after treatment start. Blood samples gave median yields of around 150,000 T cells and 65,000 to 85,000 unique TCRs, along with a median clonality of about 0.084. The study was an exploratory multi-omic analysis of somatic, immune and clinical correlates of response to PD-L1 blockade with atezolizumab in urothelial cancer. Pretreatment tumor samples, along with matched peripheral blood collected serially before and after atezolizumab treatment, underwent TCR sequencing. Progression-free survival longer than 6 months counted as durable clinical benefit, and TCR features were additionally tested against both progression-free and overall survival. In the same patients, whole exome sequencing and RNA sequencing of pretreatment tumors were performed in addition to TCR sequencing. Under 10 patients achieved durable clinical benefit and approximately 20 did not. Around 30 patients had pretreatment blood TCR-seq, 24 had at least one posttreatment blood collection, and 24 had tumor TCR-seq. The investigation overall reported the following: A pretreatment peripheral blood TCR clonality below the median was linked to improved progression-free and overall survival. Among patients with durable benefit, tumor-associated TCR clones showed greater expansion in peripheral blood 3 weeks after treatment started (n ≈ 24, p = 0.022). Because of the small sample size (n ≈ 31) and the many exploratory analyses performed, the results are intended to be regarded as hypothesis-generating.

The cohort comprised 25 to 30 patients with locally advanced or metastatic urothelial carcinoma treated at Memorial Sloan Kettering on a trial protocol. Peripheral blood mononuclear cells were collected pretreatment and during treatment, with between 1 and 8 total time points obtained per patient. The Qiagen DNeasy Blood extraction kit was used to purify genomic DNA from total PBMCs and tumor samples. Collected pretreatment and during treatment, PBMCs were isolated and stored as previously described. The sequence was collected from a woman in her sixties or seventies with urothelial cancer. The input for sequencing was PBMCs, taken around atezolizumab (anti-PD-L1) treatment.

In nucleotides, the sequence is TGCAGTGCTAGAAGCCCCGACGAGCAGTACTTC. The resulting protein is CSARSPDEQYF. The V and J genes are TRBV20-1 and TRBJ2-7; the D segment cannot be called with confidence. CDR1 and CDR2, per the germline V gene (reference sequence), are DFQATT and SNEGSKA. From cysteine to phenylalanine, the CDR3 is 11 amino acids long. CDR3 DNA is the only sequence kept; it has 33 bases, read in frame from the first base. V loses 2 bases of germline sequence and J loses 5 bases, and the interval between the two ends is 7 bases.